The clone carrying this TCR beta chain was recorded a few times. What it recognizes is unknown. The data are from a study of human T cells and chemical hapten exposure. Overall study: Largely, small differences in pooled library volume made per-sample TCR yields vary. Study findings and constraints: TCRs at a frequency above 1 in 1000 stayed unchanged with DPC sensitization.

The total RNA was obtained from whole blood that was not fractionated. Per the germline V gene, CDR1 is DFQATT and CDR2 is SNEGSKA (reference sequence). The CDR3 length is 11 residues. V trimming: 3 bases; J trimming: 12 bases; junction bases outside the gene matches: 6. The authors' processing: TCR counts had a median of around 94,000 per sample and spanned 23,224 to 690,600. TCRdb reanalysed the 5' RACE reads using MiXCR and keeps one entry per CDR3 protein. Here the V and J calls rest on TCRdb's processing, not on the authors' analysis. Of 81,000 or so distinct CDR3 sequences listed, less than 9.5% were seen once; the top ten hold under 3%.

The receptor was derived from a male donor in good health. This sequence joins TRBV20-1 and TRBJ2-7, with 9 bases lining up with TRBD1. The CDR3 loop reads CSASVGTGLYF. The CDR3 coding sequence is TGCAGTGCTAGCGTCGGGACAGGGTTGTACTTC.